This T cell receptor beta chain was found in a study of regulatory T cells in long-lasting Graves disease (dated by TCRdb to the early 2020s). With regard to the full study: To count as having persistent Graves' disease, a patient had to have received antithyroid drug treatment for over 5 years with TSH receptor autoantibodies remaining persistently positive. Peripheral blood TCR sequencing and RNA sequencing compared persistent Graves' disease patients with newly diagnosed Graves' disease patients. The study was conducted in China and was registered as a clinical trial. A total of around 35 samples were covered by TCR sequencing, comprising about 13 persistent and approximately 20 newly diagnosed Graves' disease patients. In the clinical cohort, patients with persistent Graves' disease had used antithyroid drugs for an average of about 10.3 years. The research as a whole found: Persistent patients shared more public clonotypes among themselves (around 2,500) than newly diagnosed patients did (over 900). Only the TCR beta chain was sequenced and analyzed. Preferential use of TRBV28, TRBJ1-2 and TRBJ2-5 was observed in persistent disease, whereas TRBV20-1 and TRBJ2-1 were favored in newly diagnosed disease. The study examined only peripheral blood because the primary lesion, thyroid tissue, could not be accessed. Compared with newly diagnosed patients, patients with persistent Graves' disease had lower TCR Shannon entropy and fewer highly expanded clones, which suggests clonal expansion. The authors acknowledged the small sample size as a limitation that may reduce accuracy.

The label giving this sample's time point can be read as: persistent/refractory GD, antithyroid drugs over 5 years with positive TRAb. RNA was extracted from PBMCs in TRIzol for both TCR sequencing and RNA sequencing. The diagnosis of Graves' disease followed American Thyroid Association guidelines. Recruitment of patients was carried out at an endocrinology department in Xi'an, China. From each patient, 8 to 10 milliliters of peripheral blood was collected into an EDTA anticoagulant tube. Ficoll Paque Plus density gradient separation was used to isolate PBMCs, and no further T cell sorting was done. An Agilent 2100 Bioanalyzer and agarose gel were used to check RNA quality, while a NanoDrop 2000 measured RNA concentration. Libraries came from multiplex PCR. The sequencer was an Illumina HiSeq 4000. iRepertoire HTBI primers and Arm-PCR amplification of CDR3 regions were used to construct TCR beta libraries. Gel purification was performed on PCR products prior to sequencing. The original pipeline was this. Gene usage analysis of CDR3 amino acid clonotypes used the 62 TRBV and 12 to 15 TRBJ segments found across samples. Filtered high-quality paired reads were merged into contigs using COPE and FqMerger. Contigs were aligned with BLAST to IMGT TRBV, TRBD and TRBJ reference genes, and CDR3 was defined per IMGT. Highly expanded clones were defined as clonotypes with a frequency above 0.1%. Shannon entropy served as the measure of repertoire diversity, while the Gini coefficient captured V-J evenness. Clonotypes shared by more than one individual were considered public. The raw public reads went through TCRdb reprocessing: fastp at Q25, MiXCR clone calling, in-frame beta chains kept. For every CDR3 protein sequence, its rows merge into one entry that carries the most common genes and DNA. These V and J calls originate from TCRdb's pipeline instead of the authors' own analysis. This sample comprises around 400,000 distinct CDR3 sequences, roughly a fifth of them detected only once. The top ten hold 13% to 15% of the sample.

The germline V gene encodes CDR1 MNHEY and CDR2 SMNVEV (reference sequence). V loses 5 bases at its end and J loses 4 bases; junction bases beyond the gene matches: 3. The CDR3 spans 13 residues, from the cysteine through the phenylalanine. CDR3 DNA is the only sequence kept; it has 39 bases, read in frame from the first base. This clonotype was observed at least ten times. Its specific antigen is unknown. No base quality information exists; no much larger clone differs at one position. The sequence was collected from a female donor with Graves disease. The receptor chain draws on TRBV27 and TRBJ2-5; TRBD1 aligns with 8 central bases. The specimen comprised peripheral blood mononuclear cells (PBMCs), sampled when the disease was refractory, from a patient treated with antithyroid drugs. CDR3 reads: CASSRQGPETQYF. The DNA reads TGTGCCAGCAGTCGACAGGGGCCAGAGACCCAGTACTTC.